Each of the 11 T cell receptor beta chains below was sequenced from the same sample in a study of blood T cell repertoires in COVID-19. TCRdb's table, derived via immunoSEQ multiplex PCR, lists solely in-frame clones and lacks some. The sample holds 200,000 to 250,000 clones, 82% seen once. What was sequenced was peripheral blood. Receptor source: a woman of 80 years or more with acute or convalescent COVID-19.

J is TRBJ2-4 and V is TRBV3-1 (or the pseudogene TRBV3-2), with TRBD1 identical over 8 bases. CDR1 LGHDT and CDR2 YNNKEL come from the germline V gene (reference sequence). The J segment lost 16 bases and the V segment lost 2 bases, leaving 7 bases of the junction unmatched. This CDR3 region has 12 residues. For the CDR3, the DNA is TGTGCCAGCAGCCAAACCGGACAGGGAGTCTACTTC. The encoded protein is CASSQTGQGVYF.

The genes are TRBV6-1 and TRBJ2-7; D not certain. Germline loops: CDR1 MNHNS, CDR2 SASEGT. The CDR3 is made up of 12 amino acids. V was shortened by 0 bases and J by 7 bases, with 7 bases between the two germline ends. The CDR3 DNA reads as TGTGCCAGCAGTGAAGCTCGGCGGGAGCAGTACTTC. The encoded protein is CASSEARREQYF.

The chain has TRBV7-9 and TRBJ2-7; D gene unclear. The CDR3 totals 12 residues. Germline loops: CDR1 SEHNR, CDR2 FQNEAQ (reference sequence). Trimming took off 5 bases at V and 3 bases at J, with 8 bases between the two ends. CDR3 sequence reads: CASSTRIYEQYF. Here the CDR3 DNA reads TGTGCCAGCAGCACGAGGATCTACGAGCAGTACTTC.

V is TRBV9 and J is TRBJ2-7, with 7 nucleotides matching TRBD1. V trimming: 3 bases; J trimming: 2 bases; junction bases outside the gene matches: 14. The CDR3 runs 17 residues. CDR1 is SGDLS, CDR2 YYNGEE, per germline. Here the CDR3 reads CASSASLGAGGAYEQYF. CDR3 coding DNA: TGTGCCAGCAGCGCCTCCTTGGGGGCAGGGGGTGCCTACGAGCAGTACTTC.

This chain uses TRBV9 with TRBJ1-2, with 8 bases lining up with TRBD1. Losses at the gene ends were 3 bases for V and 8 bases for J; bases not matched to a gene: 12. In germline, CDR1 is SGDLS, CDR2 YYNGEE. The CDR3 contains 15 residues. The CDR3 DNA sequence: TGTGCCAGCAGCGCAGGGACAGGCCCCAGGGGAGGCTACACCTTC. This sequence encodes CASSAGTGPRGGYTF.

The CDR3 region has the DNA TGTGCCAGCAGGGAGACAGGGGGTGGCAATCAGCCCCAGCATTTT. Protein: CASRETGGGNQPQHF. J is TRBJ1-5 and V is TRBV6-5; TRBD1 agrees at 9 bases. V was clipped by 6 bases and J by 2 bases; unmatched bases: 5. CDR1 and CDR2 from the germline V gene are MNHEY and SVGAGI. The CDR3 runs to 15 residues.

The chain combines TRBV3-1 (or the pseudogene TRBV3-2) with TRBJ1-1, with TRBD1 matching 11 bases. This CDR3 contains 14 residues. Unmatched junction bases numbered 4, after V lost 1 base and J lost 9 bases. CDR1 is LGHDT, CDR2 YNNKEL, per germline (reference sequence). CDR3 loop: CASSQGDRGGQAFF. CDR3 nucleotide sequence: TGTGCCAGCAGCCAAGGGGACAGGGGGGGACAAGCTTTCTTT.

The chain is built from TRBV11-2 and TRBJ2-4; 8 nucleotides align to TRBD2. Per the germline V gene, CDR1 is SGHAT and CDR2 is FQNNGV. The CDR3 is 14 amino acids. After removal of 5 bases from V and 7 bases from J, the junction contained 7 bases not matched to a gene. The CDR3 loop reads CASSPSGGTNIQYF. The CDR3 DNA sequence: TGTGCCAGCAGCCCATCGGGAGGGACCAACATTCAGTACTTC.

V is TRBV5-1 and J is TRBJ2-6, with a weak D call TRBD2 (5 bases). Germline loops: CDR1 SGHRS, CDR2 YFSETQ. V dropped 2 bases and J dropped 0 bases, with 12 bases sitting between them. This CDR3 region has 17 residues. CDR3 DNA: TGCGCCAGCAGCTTTTCGGGGTCCGGCTCTGGGGCCAACGTCCTGACTTTC. Protein product: CASSFSGSGSGANVLTF.

The chain recombines TRBV30 with TRBJ1-2; 7 bases align to TRBD1. V trimming: 0 bases; J trimming: 8 bases; junction bases outside the gene matches: 9. This CDR3 is built from 14 residues. The germline CDR1 and CDR2 sequences are GTSNPN and SVGIG (reference sequence). CDR3 bases: TGTGCCTGGAGTGTACAAATGACAGGGCAAGGCTACACCTTC. It codes for CAWSVQMTGQGYTF.

This clone was seen just once. The chain couples TRBV5-1 to TRBJ2-3, with 12 positions matching TRBD2. V trimming: 2 bases; J trimming: 14 bases; junction bases outside the gene matches: 21. The CDR3 is 18 residues long. Germline lookup yields CDR1 SGHRS and CDR2 YFSETQ. CDR3 loop: CASSFGGLAGPWSASVYF. Here the CDR3 DNA reads TGCGCCAGCAGCTTCGGGGGACTAGCGGGCCCATGGTCCGCCTCCGTGTATTTT.